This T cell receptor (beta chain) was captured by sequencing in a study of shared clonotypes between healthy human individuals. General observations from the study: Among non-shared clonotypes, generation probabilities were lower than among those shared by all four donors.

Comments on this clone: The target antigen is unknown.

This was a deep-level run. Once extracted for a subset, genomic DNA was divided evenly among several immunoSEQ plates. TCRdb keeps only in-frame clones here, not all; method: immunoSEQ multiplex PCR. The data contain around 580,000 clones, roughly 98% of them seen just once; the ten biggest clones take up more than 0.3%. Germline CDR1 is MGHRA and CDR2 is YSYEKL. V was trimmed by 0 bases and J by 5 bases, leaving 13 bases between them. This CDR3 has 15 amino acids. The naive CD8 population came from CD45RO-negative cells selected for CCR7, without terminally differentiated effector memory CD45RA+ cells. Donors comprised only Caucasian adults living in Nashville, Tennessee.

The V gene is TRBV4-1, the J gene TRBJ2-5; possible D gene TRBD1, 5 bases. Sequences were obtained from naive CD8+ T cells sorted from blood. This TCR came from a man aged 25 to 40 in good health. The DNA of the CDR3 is TGCGCCAGCAGCCAAGAAACCCAGGGCCGGGAGACCCAGTACTTC. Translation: CASSQETQGRETQYF.